This is a list of T cell receptor beta chains from one sample in a study of blood T cell repertoires in COVID-19. Libraries were prepared by immunoSEQ multiplex PCR; TCRdb keeps only in-frame clonotypes and omits some of them. This table has roughly 48,000 clones, around 83% appearing once. Specimen: peripheral blood. Every receptor here comes from a human donor in a cohort sampled during active COVID-19. CDR3s include the opening cysteine and the closing phenylalanine or tryptophan. Each record gives: D gene, J gene, V gene, clone size, CDR3 DNA, CDR3 protein. D genes are given only for firm matches. Clone size appears in some rows only: once, few, many, or a class for an expanded clone.

D: TRBD1
J: TRBJ2-2
V: TRBV2
size: .
DNA: TGTGCCAGCATGGGACAGGGATCCGGGGAGCTGTTTTTT
CDR3: CASMGQGSGELFF

D: .
J: TRBJ2-3
V: TRBV5-4
size: .
DNA: TGTGCCAGCAGCATAGGGACATCTAAATTCACAGATACGCAGTATTTT
CDR3: CASSIGTSKFTDTQYF

D: TRBD1
J: TRBJ1-2
V: TRBV30
size: .
DNA: TGTGCCTGGAGTTCGACAGGGGGCTTCAGCTATGGCTACACCTTC
CDR3: CAWSSTGGFSYGYTF

D: TRBD2
J: TRBJ2-1
V: TRBV19
size: few
DNA: TGTGCCAGTAGCGCGGGGGTGGGGTCCTACAATGAGCAGTTCTTC
CDR3: CASSAGVGSYNEQFF

D: TRBD1
J: TRBJ1-3
V: TRBV4-2
size: .
DNA: TGTGCCAGCAGCCAAGGACAGGGTCCCTGGTCTGGAAACACCATATATTTT
CDR3: CASSQGQGPWSGNTIYF

D: TRBD2
J: TRBJ2-3
V: TRBV10-1
size: once
DNA: TGCGCCAGCAGTGAGTCGAGGAGCGGGGGGGCCGGAGATACGCAGTATTTT
CDR3: CASSESRSGGAGDTQYF

D: .
J: TRBJ1-1
V: TRBV30
size: few
DNA: TGTGCCGGAACCGGCGCAGGGAACACTGAAGCTTTCTTT
CDR3: CAGTGAGNTEAFF

D: .
J: TRBJ2-1
V: TRBV27
size: .
DNA: TGTGCCACGGGACACGTAGCCAATGAGCAGTTCTTC
CDR3: CATGHVANEQFF

D: .
J: TRBJ2-1
V: TRBV11-2
size: .
DNA: TGTGCCAGCAGCTTAGCTTATGAGCAGTTCTTC
CDR3: CASSLAYEQFF

D: .
J: TRBJ1-3
V: TRBV5-1
size: .
DNA: TGCGCCAGCAGCCAAGACGGATACGGGACTGGAAACACCATATATTTT
CDR3: CASSQDGYGTGNTIYF

D: TRBD1
J: TRBJ2-2
V: TRBV25-1
size: .
DNA: TGTGCCAGCAGCTGGGGGGACAGGGTGGACGGGGAGCTGCTTTTT
CDR3: CASSWGDRVDGELLF

D: .
J: TRBJ2-7
V: TRBV7-2
size: once
DNA: TGTGCCAGCAGCTTATGGAGGGCCGAGCAGTACTTC
CDR3: CASSLWRAEQYF

D: TRBD1
J: TRBJ2-5
V: TRBV4-1
size: .
DNA: TGCGCCAGCAGCCTCCGGACAGGGGGAGGTGAGACCCAGTACTTC
CDR3: CASSLRTGGGETQYF

D: .
J: TRBJ1-2
V: TRBV29-1
size: .
DNA: TGCAGCGTTAGACAGCTTTATGGCTACACCTTC
CDR3: CSVRQLYGYTF

D: .
J: TRBJ2-5
V: TRBV6-5
size: .
DNA: TGTGCCAGCAAGGGGGTCGGCGGACAAGAGACCCAGTACTTC
CDR3: CASKGVGGQETQYF

D: .
J: TRBJ2-1
V: TRBV10-3
size: .
DNA: TGTGCCATCAGCTTAAGCGGCAATGAGCAGTTCTTC
CDR3: CAISLSGNEQFF

D: .
J: TRBJ1-5
V: TRBV3-1/TRBV3-2
size: .
DNA: TGTGCCAGCAGCTATAGCAATCAGCCCCAGCATTTT
CDR3: CASSYSNQPQHF

D: TRBD1
J: TRBJ1-3
V: TRBV7-9
size: .
DNA: TGTGCCAGCAGCTTACTCCCGGGACAGGGAAGGGGCTCTGGAAACACCATATATTTT
CDR3: CASSLLPGQGRGSGNTIYF

D: .
J: TRBJ2-3
V: TRBV15
size: few
DNA: TGTGCCACCAGCAGAGTGGGCGACATCGCCTATGGCACAGATACGCAGTATTTT
CDR3: CATSRVGDIAYGTDTQYF

D: TRBD2
J: TRBJ2-1
V: TRBV19
size: once
DNA: TGTGCCAGTGGCGGGAAGAGGGGAGGGTCCTACAATGAGCAGTTCTTC
CDR3: CASGGKRGGSYNEQFF

D: .
J: TRBJ1-6
V: TRBV5-4
size: .
DNA: TGTGCCAGCAGTCCCGGGGGAGGGACACCCCTCCACTTT
CDR3: CASSPGGGTPLHF

D: TRBD1
J: TRBJ2-7
V: TRBV30
size: once
DNA: TGTGCCTGGAGAGAGGGACAGGGTTACGAGCAGTACTTC
CDR3: CAWREGQGYEQYF

D: TRBD1
J: TRBJ1-3
V: TRBV5-4
size: .
DNA: TGTGCCAGCGGCAGACAGGGAGCTGGAAACACCATATATTTT
CDR3: CASGRQGAGNTIYF

D: .
J: TRBJ2-1
V: TRBV2
size: .
DNA: TGTGCCAGCAGTGGACTTATAGGGCTCAGGGACAATGAGCAGTTCTTC
CDR3: CASSGLIGLRDNEQFF

D: .
J: TRBJ1-6
V: TRBV30
size: .
DNA: TGTGCCTGGAAACTGTGGAATTCACCCCTCCACTTT
CDR3: CAWKLWNSPLHF

D: .
J: TRBJ1-6
V: TRBV4-1
size: .
DNA: TGCGCCAGCAGCCAAGCATTCGGGGGTCATTCACCCCTCCACTTT
CDR3: CASSQAFGGHSPLHF

D: .
J: TRBJ1-5
V: TRBV5-6
size: .
DNA: TGTGCCAGCAGCTTCGGACAGCTTAGCAATCAGCCCCAGCATTTT
CDR3: CASSFGQLSNQPQHF

D: TRBD1
J: TRBJ1-6
V: TRBV18
size: .
DNA: TGTGCCAGCTCACCTGGACAGGGCACCCTCCACTTT
CDR3: CASSPGQGTLHF

D: .
J: TRBJ1-2
V: TRBV6-5
size: .
DNA: TGTGCCAGCAGTTACTCTCGGGGTCATGGCTACACCTTC
CDR3: CASSYSRGHGYTF

D: .
J: TRBJ1-2
V: TRBV2
size: .
DNA: TGTGCCAGCAGTGAGGCTTATGGCTACACCTTC
CDR3: CASSEAYGYTF

D: .
J: TRBJ1-6
V: TRBV9
size: .
DNA: TGTGCCAGCAGCCCTGAAGGACACCTTTTATCACCCCTCCACTTT
CDR3: CASSPEGHLLSPLHF

D: .
J: TRBJ2-1
V: TRBV2
size: .
DNA: TGTGCCAGCAGTGAAGTGGGGGGGCCCGGCAATGAGCAGTTCTTC
CDR3: CASSEVGGPGNEQFF

D: TRBD1
J: TRBJ2-7
V: TRBV2
size: .
DNA: TGTGCCAGCATGGGACAGACCCTTTTCGGGCAGTACTTC
CDR3: CASMGQTLFGQYF

D: .
J: TRBJ2-6
V: TRBV7-8
size: .
DNA: TGTGCCAGCAGCTTATTGGGGCGACAAAGCTCTGGGGCCAACGTCCTGACTTTC
CDR3: CASSLLGRQSSGANVLTF

D: .
J: TRBJ1-5
V: TRBV19
size: .
DNA: TGTGCCAGTAGTGAGGGTCGGGGTCAGCCCCAGCATTTT
CDR3: CASSEGRGQPQHF

D: TRBD2
J: TRBJ2-5
V: TRBV7-2
size: .
DNA: TGTGCCAGCAGCTTAGGAGTACTAGCGGGGGGGCCCGGAGAGACCCAGTACTTC
CDR3: CASSLGVLAGGPGETQYF

D: TRBD1
J: TRBJ2-1
V: TRBV6-6
size: .
DNA: TGTGCCAGCAGTCACAACACAGGGGGCTATTTAGAAACCAATGAGCAGTTCTTC
CDR3: CASSHNTGGYLETNEQFF

D: .
J: TRBJ1-6
V: TRBV27
size: .
DNA: TGTGCCAGCAGTTTATCGGAGGGCCGATATAATTCACCCCTCCACTTT
CDR3: CASSLSEGRYNSPLHF

D: .
J: TRBJ1-5
V: TRBV24-1
size: .
DNA: TGTGCCACCAGTGATAGTTTAACGACACAGAATCAGCCCCAGCATTTT
CDR3: CATSDSLTTQNQPQHF

D: .
J: TRBJ2-1
V: TRBV9
size: .
DNA: TGTGCCTCGGGGTCGGTTGCTGAGCAGTTCTTC
CDR3: CASGSVAEQFF

D: TRBD2
J: TRBJ2-1
V: TRBV9
size: .
DNA: TGTGCCAGCAGCCCCAGAGCGGGGGTGAATGAGCAGTTCTTC
CDR3: CASSPRAGVNEQFF

D: .
J: TRBJ2-3
V: TRBV11-3
size: .
DNA: TGTGCCAGCAGCTCCCTTAACACAGATACGCAGTATTTT
CDR3: CASSSLNTDTQYF

D: TRBD1
J: TRBJ1-4
V: TRBV11-2
size: .
DNA: TGTGCCAGCAGCTTAGTAGGGGGCGCTTATGAAAAACTGTTTTTT
CDR3: CASSLVGGAYEKLFF